This TCR beta chain is drawn from a study of blood T cell repertoires in COVID-19 (TCRdb year 2020). Study-wide context: Samples covering the acute and convalescent phases of COVID-19 were provided by collaborators in the United States, Italy and Spain. The material from the prospective study consisted of cDNA or gDNA derived from T cells, B-cell-depleted T cells, or PBMCs. Deeply sampled blood TCRbeta repertoires from subjects exposed to, actively infected with, or recovered from COVID-19 were included in the dataset. A freely available public database, intended as a resource for researchers studying the immune response to SARS-CoV-2, is where the repertoires were released. Samples were obtained from the ongoing ImmuneRACE study (first 160 participants) and from about 1,300 subjects provided by 6 global collaborators. A de-identified subject ID, COVID-19 status, age in years and sex were almost always included in the sample metadata. HLA class I and class II types, where available, came from metadata supplied by the sample provider rather than from assay-based typing. Overall study outcomes, separate from this receptor: Clinical and demographic metadata were provided uncurated, with the amount varying by source and participant.

In the prospective study, participants were roughly 18 to 90 years old, resided in around 25 geographic areas of the United States, and were enrolled through a virtual design. In the prospective study, participants were assigned to cohorts based on the clinical history participants reported in a screening survey and a study questionnaire. Each participant in the prospective study had whole blood, serum and a nasopharyngeal or oropharyngeal swab collected by mobile phlebotomists. Additional blood draws and questionnaires over an approximately two-month period could optionally be provided by prospective study participants. Before DNA extraction, prospective study blood samples were shipped either frozen or at room temperature. Turning to this clone: Its antigen is currently not known. Base quality data are lacking; no much larger clone is found one base away.

Looking up the germline V gene yields CDR1 SGHVS and CDR2 FQNEAQ. There are 11 amino acids in the CDR3, from cysteine to phenylalanine inclusive. The CDR3 DNA has 33 bases and is translated from base 1. Trimming at the junction amounts to 5 bases on V and 3 bases on J, and the germline ends lie 5 bases apart. The immunoSEQ Assay, a bias-controlled multiplex PCR, was used to amplify TCRbeta CDR3 regions from genomic DNA. Under the source paper's analysis protocol: The number of nucleated cells in each sample was estimated by amplification of reference gene primers within the assay. Sequence reads were collapsed and filtered to measure the absolute abundance of every unique TCRbeta CDR3 rearrangement. For each sample, productive Simpson clonality was calculated as the square root of Simpson's diversity index over productive rearrangements. TCRdb provides this immuneACCESS table in a form limited to in-frame rearrangements. Some clones are lacking; in checked studies, under half of them reflect an unresolved V gene, and why the rest are absent is not known. D and trimming were read from the DNA, whereas the V and J calls and clone size are those reported in that table. The sample records approximately 200,000 clones, approximately 83% of which are singletons. The ten largest account for about 1.3% of the sample.

Sequences were obtained from PBMCs or T cells enriched from blood (not recorded which). This TCR came from a woman between 35 and 50 years old with acute COVID-19. This receptor chain uses TRBV7-8 and TRBJ2-7, with the D gene not clear enough to name. Here is the DNA: TGTGCCAGCAGCCCTTACTACGAGCAGTACTTC. Translated, this gives CASSPYYEQYF.